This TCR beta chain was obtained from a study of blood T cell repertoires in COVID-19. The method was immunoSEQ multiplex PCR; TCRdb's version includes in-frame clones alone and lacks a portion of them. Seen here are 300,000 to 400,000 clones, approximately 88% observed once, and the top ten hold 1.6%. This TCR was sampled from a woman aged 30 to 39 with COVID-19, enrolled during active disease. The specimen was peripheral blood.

CDR3 in amino acids: CASSRGGPDSPLHF. The CDR3 nucleotides are TGTGCCAGTAGTAGGGGGGGGCCAGATTCACCCCTCCACTTT. V and J are TRBV19 and TRBJ1-6, with TRBD1 as a possible D gene (6 bases). The germline V gene has CDR1 LNHDA and CDR2 SQIVND (reference sequence). The V end lost 4 bases, the J end lost 8 bases, and 12 bases lay between the germline ends. The CDR3 has 14 residues.